This T cell receptor beta chain derives from a study of shared clonotypes between healthy human individuals. Study information: Used for every donor were three CD4 naive, three CD4 memory, two CD8 naive and one CD8 memory plate.

Concerning this clone: Its antigen is not known. Other DNA variants within this sample encode the same CDR3.

Only CD45RO-negative cells positively selected for CCR7 counted as naive CD8 cells, so terminally differentiated effector memory CD45RA+ cells were excluded. The study's findings and limits: Shared clonotypes across all four donors exceeded non-shared ones in generation probability. Sampling used blood alone; tissue repertoires probably differ.

The authors' processing: As immunoSEQ supplied junction-only sequences (without quality scores), filtering differed. Profiling relied on immunoSEQ multiplex PCR, and the TCRdb table lists in-frame clones only, not all of them. That table gives V, J and clone size, and the DNA gave D and trimming. The sample lists around 2,000,000 clones; just under 95% were seen once. The sequenced material came from naive CD8+ T cells sorted from blood. The receptor was isolated from a man between 18 and 35 years old in good health.

CDR3 DNA: TGTGCCAGCAGCTCCGGACAGAGCTCCTACGAGCAGTACTTC. Translating it yields CASSSGQSSYEQYF. V usage is TRBV7-9 and J usage is TRBJ2-7, with a possible D match to TRBD1 (6 bases). The CDR3 is 14 residues long. Deletions cut 4 bases from V and 0 bases from J, with 10 bases between. Germline assignment: CDR1 SEHNR and CDR2 FQNEAQ (reference sequence).